Listed below are T cell receptor beta chains from one sample, sequenced in a study of immune cell composition in non-small cell lung cancer. Some clones are missing from TCRdb's copy, which holds only in-frame ones; the method was immunoSEQ multiplex PCR. The repertoire has 13,000 or so clones, roughly 70% of them found once; the top ten carry 14%. The sample taken for sequencing was lung tumor tissue. The source is a human donor with non-small cell lung cancer. Each CDR3 is given with its conserved first and last residue. The order of the fields is D gene, clone size, V gene, J gene, CDR3 protein, CDR3 DNA. The D gene is left open where the match is weak. Where a row states a size, it is once, few, many or the class of an expanded clone; other rows omit it.

D: TRBD1
size: .
V: TRBV27
J: TRBJ1-5
CDR3: CASSSSTGGVQPQHF
DNA: TGTGCCAGCAGTTCTTCCACAGGGGGCGTACAGCCCCAGCATTTT

D: .
size: .
V: TRBV9
J: TRBJ1-5
CDR3: CASSTRPGENQPQHF
DNA: TGTGCCAGCAGCACCCGGCCAGGGGAGAATCAGCCCCAGCATTTT

D: TRBD2
size: .
V: TRBV10-1
J: TRBJ2-1
CDR3: CASLAGGPYEQFF
DNA: TGCGCCAGCTTAGCGGGAGGGCCATATGAGCAGTTCTTC

D: TRBD2
size: .
V: TRBV27
J: TRBJ2-5
CDR3: CASRATSGERETQYF
DNA: TGTGCCAGCAGGGCCACTAGCGGGGAGAGGGAGACCCAGTACTTC

D: .
size: .
V: TRBV6-1
J: TRBJ2-2
CDR3: CASRQGTGELFF
DNA: TGTGCCAGCAGGCAGGGAACCGGGGAGCTGTTTTTT

D: TRBD2
size: .
V: TRBV5-1
J: TRBJ2-1
CDR3: CASSPSGGAYNEQFF
DNA: TGCGCCAGCAGCCCTAGCGGGGGGGCGTACAATGAGCAGTTCTTC

D: .
size: .
V: TRBV6-5
J: TRBJ2-5
CDR3: CASRAKGETQYF
DNA: TGTGCCAGCAGGGCTAAGGGGGAGACCCAGTACTTC

D: TRBD2
size: once
V: TRBV7-2
J: TRBJ2-5
CDR3: CASSLNGGQETQYF
DNA: TGTGCCAGCAGCTTAAACGGGGGGCAAGAGACCCAGTACTTC

D: .
size: few
V: TRBV7-2
J: TRBJ1-2
CDR3: CASSLSPQIYGYTF
DNA: TGTGCCAGCAGCTTAAGTCCCCAGATCTATGGCTACACCTTC

D: .
size: .
V: TRBV4-3
J: TRBJ2-1
CDR3: CASSQEGGGYEQFF
DNA: TGCGCCAGCAGCCAAGAGGGCGGAGGCTATGAGCAGTTCTTC

D: TRBD1
size: .
V: TRBV4-1
J: TRBJ1-2
CDR3: CASSQGTGNYGYTF
DNA: TGCGCCAGCAGCCAGGGGACAGGGAACTATGGCTACACCTTC

D: .
size: .
V: TRBV18
J: TRBJ2-3
CDR3: CASSPRGRLTDTQYF
DNA: TGTGCCAGCTCACCACGAGGGAGGCTCACAGATACGCAGTATTTT

D: .
size: few
V: TRBV5-1
J: TRBJ2-3
CDR3: CASIQDSTRGTDTQYF
DNA: TGCGCCAGCATCCAGGACTCCACGAGGGGGACAGATACGCAGTATTTT

D: TRBD2
size: .
V: TRBV5-1
J: TRBJ2-1
CDR3: CASSPTSGRSLEQFF
DNA: TGCGCCAGCAGCCCTACTAGCGGGAGGTCACTTGAGCAGTTCTTC

D: .
size: .
V: TRBV28
J: TRBJ2-7
CDR3: CASSLGSADHRSYEQYF
DNA: TGTGCCAGCAGTTTGGGGTCAGCGGACCACCGATCCTACGAGCAGTACTTC

D: .
size: .
V: TRBV19
J: TRBJ1-1
CDR3: CASSITGMNTEAFF
DNA: TGTGCCAGTAGTATTACAGGTATGAACACTGAAGCTTTCTTT

D: .
size: .
V: TRBV28
J: TRBJ1-5
CDR3: CASQWGGAGGNQPQHF
DNA: TGTGCCAGCCAATGGGGGGGGGCTGGGGGCAATCAGCCCCAGCATTTT

D: .
size: .
V: TRBV18
J: TRBJ1-2
CDR3: CASSPDKNYGYTF
DNA: TGTGCCAGCTCACCCGACAAGAACTATGGCTACACCTTC

D: .
size: .
V: TRBV5-5
J: TRBJ2-3
CDR3: CASSAPLAGARTDTQYF
DNA: TGTGCCAGCAGCGCCCCCTTGGCGGGGGCTCGCACAGATACGCAGTATTTT

D: .
size: few
V: TRBV19
J: TRBJ1-5
CDR3: CASSGTSSNQPQHF
DNA: TGTGCCAGTAGTGGGACAAGTAGCAATCAGCCCCAGCATTTT

D: TRBD2
size: .
V: TRBV11-2
J: TRBJ2-4
CDR3: CASSLDGLVGLAGNEYF
DNA: TGTGCCAGCAGCTTAGACGGCCTCGTAGGACTAGCGGGAAATGAGTACTTC

D: .
size: few
V: TRBV6-1
J: TRBJ1-2
CDR3: CASTPGGGYGYTF
DNA: TGTGCCAGCACCCCGGGGGGAGGCTATGGCTACACCTTC

D: TRBD1
size: hyperexpanded
V: TRBV18
J: TRBJ2-1
CDR3: CASSGTGYYNEQFF
DNA: TGTGCCAGCTCAGGGACAGGATACTACAATGAGCAGTTCTTC